This T cell receptor beta chain comes out of a study of blood T cell repertoires in COVID-19 (dated by TCRdb to 2020 to 2021). General notes on the study: Samples from collaborators originated in the United States, Italy and Spain and spanned both the acute and convalescent phases of COVID-19. The prospective study material was composed of cDNA or gDNA derived from T cells, B-cell-depleted T cells, or PBMCs. Sample metadata almost always included a de-identified subject ID, COVID-19 status, age in years and sex. The repertoires were released in a freely available public database meant as a resource for research on the immune response to SARS-CoV-2. The samples were drawn from two sources: the first 160 participants of the ongoing ImmuneRACE study, and 1,000 to 1,500 subjects contributed by 6 global collaborators. Subjects who had been exposed to COVID-19, were actively infected with it, or had recovered from it provided the deeply sampled blood TCRbeta repertoires that made up the dataset. Where HLA class I and class II types were available, the types were taken from metadata supplied by the sample provider, not from assay-based typing. Broader findings and caveats from the paper: The amount of clinical and demographic metadata varied by source and participant and was provided uncurated.

As regards this clone: This receptor's antigen is unknown. Per-base quality was not reported, and no clone a single base away is much larger than it.

TCRbeta CDR3 regions were amplified from genomic DNA using the immunoSEQ Assay, a bias-controlled multiplex PCR. Per the authors' processing: Within the assay, amplification of reference gene primers was used to estimate how many nucleated cells each sample contained. To quantify the absolute abundance of each unique TCRbeta CDR3 rearrangement, sequence reads were collapsed and filtered. For each sample, productive Simpson clonality was calculated as the square root of Simpson's diversity index across productive rearrangements. The table was pulled from immuneACCESS by TCRdb, which kept in-frame rearrangements only. Such tables lose some clones; where checked, under half of the loss comes from unresolved V genes, and the rest has no known cause. D and trimming were read from the DNA, whereas the V and J calls and clone size are those reported in that table. This sample holds approximately 53,000 clones; about 89% were observed only once. The ten most abundant clones make up about a quarter of the sample.

The CDR3 covers 16 residues, taking in both the cysteine and the phenylalanine. Here the CDR3 DNA is all that survives: 48 bases in frame from base 1. Based on the germline V gene (reference sequence), the CDR1 and CDR2 sequences are MNHEY and SMNVEV. V is pared back by 7 bases and J by 4 bases, with 19 bases lying between the germline termini. Collaborating institutions collected whole blood in K2EDTA tubes following their own protocols. For TCRbeta analysis, collaborators shipped samples in one of three forms: frozen whole blood, isolated PBMCs, or DNA extracted from either of those sample types. Sequencing was performed on peripheral blood. The chain couples TRBV27 to TRBJ2-2; no D gene can be assigned with confidence. The clonotype was recovered from a human donor in a cohort sampled during active COVID-19. At the DNA level, the sequence is TGTGCCAGCACCTTTTATGGCAGCCAGGTCACCGGGGAGCTGTTTTTT. This sequence encodes CASTFYGSQVTGELFF.